This T cell receptor (beta chain) was observed in a study of T cells in localized non-small cell lung cancer. Study conclusions and caveats: Sequencing was restricted to one tumor region; therefore, heterogeneity remains possible.

V was clipped by 0 bases and J by 6 bases, with 19 bases between them. The germline gives CDR1 SGDLS, CDR2 YYNGEE. The CDR3 loop spans 16 amino acids. Points on this clone: Its antigen is currently unknown.

Measured with immunoSEQ multiplex PCR; TCRdb has only the in-frame clones, and not every one. The sample includes some 11,000 clones, 90% of them seen just once. This chain uses TRBV9 with TRBJ2-7; possible D gene TRBD2, 7 bases. Here the sequenced sample was peripheral blood, taken before any cancer treatment. The clonotype originates from a male donor older than 55 with stage III lung adenocarcinoma. The chain's CDR3 is CASSVDDRRGGSEQYF. DNA of the CDR3: TGTGCCAGCAGCGTAGACGACAGGAGGGGGGGCAGCGAGCAGTACTTC. Supplemented by reference TRBV9 and TRBJ2-7, the full variable domain reads DSGVTQTPKHLITATGQRVTLRCSPRSGDLSVYWYQQSLDQGLQFLIQYYNGEERAKGNILERFSAQQFPDLHSELNLSSLELGDSALYFCASSVDDRRGGSEQYFGPGTRLTVT.